These T cell receptor beta chains were read from a single sample in a study of T cell repertoires in cytomegalovirus infection. No antigens are known for them. TCRdb fed the reads into MiXCR, producing one record per CDR3 protein. The repertoire consists of under 300,000 distinct CDR3 sequences, with approximately 22% occurring once and the leading ten covering 15% to 20%. The source material was cultured PBMCs, sampled from culture after CMV antigen stimulation. Receptors originate from a human donor in good health (CMV status not recorded). Some clones in this sample may be carry-over from other donors' samples. The CDR3 runs from the conserved cysteine through the conserved F or W. Each record gives: J gene, V gene, clone size, D gene, CDR3 protein, CDR3 DNA. D genes are given only for firm matches. The size field is filled for only some rows; it gives once, few, many or a size class.

TRBJ1-4 | TRBV19 | . | TRBD1 | CASGLRGLEEKLFF | TGTGCCAGTGGACTCAGGGGGCTTGAGGAAAAACTGTTTTTT
TRBJ2-5 | TRBV4-3 | . | . | CASSPRQGGGETQYF | TGCGCCAGCAGCCCAAGACAGGGAGGAGGCGAGACCCAGTACTTC
TRBJ2-1 | TRBV29-1 | once | . | CSVALSDFYNEQFF | TGCAGCGTCGCCCTTTCGGACTTTTACAATGAGCAGTTCTTC
TRBJ1-2 | TRBV7-6 | . | . | CASSQQAIRGYTF | TGTGCCAGCAGCCAACAGGCGATACGTGGCTACACCTTC
TRBJ1-5 | TRBV19 | . | . | CASSMAGDNQPQHF | TGTGCCAGTAGTATGGCGGGGGACAATCAGCCCCAGCATTTT
TRBJ2-2 | TRBV20-1 | . | . | CSASGLPGELFF | TGCAGTGCTAGCGGACTGCCCGGGGAGCTGTTTTTT
TRBJ2-1 | TRBV19 | few | TRBD2 | CASSEGLSAGEQFF | TGTGCCAGTAGTGAGGGACTAAGCGCGGGTGAGCAGTTCTTC
TRBJ2-1 | TRBV4-3 | once | . | CASSRGVLNEQFF | TGCGCCAGCAGCCGGGGGGTCCTCAATGAGCAGTTCTTC
TRBJ1-3 | TRBV11-2 | . | . | CASSRSIQGTGNTIYF | TGTGCCAGCAGCCGTAGTATACAGGGAACTGGAAACACCATATATTTT
TRBJ2-2 | TRBV4-3 | few | . | CASSQDGGQLHTGELFF | TGCGCCAGCAGCCAAGACGGGGGACAGCTTCACACCGGGGAGCTGTTTTTT
TRBJ2-3 | TRBV24-1 | . | TRBD2 | CATSDAGHSGSITDTQYF | TGTGCCACCAGTGATGCAGGACATAGCGGGAGCATCACAGATACGCAGTATTTT
TRBJ2-6 | TRBV5-4 | . | . | CASKAGPNSGANVLTF | TGTGCCAGCAAGGCAGGACCGAACTCTGGGGCCAACGTCCTGACTTTC
TRBJ2-3 | TRBV20-1 | . | TRBD1 | CSAAIGTGASTDTQYF | TGCAGTGCCGCGATAGGGACAGGGGCCAGCACAGATACGCAGTATTTT
TRBJ1-5 | TRBV27 | . | . | CASSLGVSNQPQHF | TGTGCCAGCAGTTTAGGGGTCAGCAATCAGCCCCAGCATTTT
TRBJ1-1 | TRBV7-9 | many | . | CASSLALGLNTEAFF | TGTGCCAGCAGCTTAGCCTTGGGGTTGAACACTGAAGCTTTCTTT
TRBJ1-6 | TRBV20-1 | few | . | CSASTGKKDSPLHF | TGCAGTGCTAGTACAGGGAAGAAGGATTCACCCCTCCACTTT
TRBJ2-7 | TRBV6-2/TRBV6-3 | many | . | CASSWGDMTYEQYF | TGTGCCAGCAGTTGGGGGGACATGACCTACGAGCAGTACTTC
TRBJ1-1 | TRBV7-8 | many | . | CASSLKGGGSAAFF | TGTGCCAGCAGCTTAAAGGGTGGAGGCTCAGCAGCTTTCTTT
TRBJ2-1 | TRBV12-3/TRBV12-4 | few | TRBD1 | CASSQDRGPPNEQFF | TGTGCCAGCAGTCAAGACAGGGGCCCCCCCAATGAGCAGTTCTTC
TRBJ2-2 | TRBV27 | . | TRBD2 | CASTQLANGGELFF | TGTGCCAGCACCCAACTAGCGAACGGCGGGGAGCTGTTTTTT
TRBJ2-1 | TRBV6-4 | few | . | CASEEGISYNEQFF | TGTGCCAGCGAGGAGGGTATATCCTACAATGAGCAGTTCTTC
TRBJ1-2 | TRBV11-3 | few | TRBD1 | CASSPRPSQGGYGYTF | TGTGCCAGCAGCCCGAGACCCTCACAGGGGGGATATGGCTACACCTTC
TRBJ1-5 | TRBV10-3 | . | . | CAISESPSSGNQPQHF | TGTGCCATCAGTGAGTCTCCGTCTTCGGGGAATCAGCCCCAGCATTTT
TRBJ2-3 | TRBV7-6 | few | . | CASSQIDSTDTQYF | TGTGCCAGCAGCCAAATTGACAGCACAGATACGCAGTATTTT
TRBJ2-7 | TRBV27 | . | TRBD1 | CASSPWTGNDEQYF | TGTGCCAGCAGTCCCTGGACAGGGAACGACGAGCAGTACTTC
TRBJ2-4 | TRBV19 | . | . | CASSRDRTLNIQYF | TGTGCCAGTAGCAGAGACAGGACACTAAACATTCAGTACTTC
TRBJ2-7 | TRBV6-4 | few | TRBD2 | CASKLTSGSREQYF | TGTGCCAGCAAATTGACTAGCGGGAGCCGCGAGCAGTACTTC
TRBJ2-4 | TRBV9 | few | . | CASRSSGSNIQYF | TGTGCCTCTCGAAGCTCTGGGAGCAACATTCAGTACTTC
TRBJ1-1 | TRBV5-6 | few | . | CASSNGQLGWNTEAFF | TGTGCCAGCAGCAACGGACAGCTCGGATGGAACACTGAAGCTTTCTTT
TRBJ1-1 | TRBV28 | many | . | CASSLTTEAFF | TGTGCCAGCAGTTTGACCACTGAAGCTTTCTTT
TRBJ2-7 | TRBV28 | few | . | CASSSRARPYEQYF | TGTGCCAGCAGTTCCCGGGCTCGACCTTACGAGCAGTACTTC